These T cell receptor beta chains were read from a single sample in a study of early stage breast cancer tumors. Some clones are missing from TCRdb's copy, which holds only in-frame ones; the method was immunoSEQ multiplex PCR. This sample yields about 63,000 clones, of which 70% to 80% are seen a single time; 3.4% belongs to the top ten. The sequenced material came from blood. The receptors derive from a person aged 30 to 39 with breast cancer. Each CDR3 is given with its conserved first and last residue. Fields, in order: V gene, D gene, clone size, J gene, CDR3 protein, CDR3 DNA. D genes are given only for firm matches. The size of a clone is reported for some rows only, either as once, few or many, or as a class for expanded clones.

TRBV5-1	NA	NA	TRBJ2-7	CASSLGAYEQYF	TGCGCCAGCAGCTTGGGGGCCTACGAGCAGTACTTC
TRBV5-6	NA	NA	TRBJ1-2	CASSLYRANYGYTF	TGTGCCAGCAGCTTGTACAGGGCAAACTATGGCTACACCTTC
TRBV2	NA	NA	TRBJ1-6	CASTWTDNHNSPLHF	TGTGCCAGCACTTGGACGGACAACCATAATTCACCCCTCCACTTT
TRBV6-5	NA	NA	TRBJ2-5	CASAQGWKETQYF	TGTGCCAGCGCACAGGGATGGAAAGAGACCCAGTACTTC
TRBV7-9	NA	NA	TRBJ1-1	CASGLQGSEAFF	TGTGCCAGCGGCCTCCAAGGGTCTGAAGCTTTCTTT
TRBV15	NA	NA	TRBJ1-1	CATSFTGHANTEAFF	TGTGCCACCAGCTTTACGGGACACGCAAACACTGAAGCTTTCTTT
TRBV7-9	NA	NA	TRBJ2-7	CASSVPGGYEQYF	TGTGCCAGCAGCGTTCCCGGTGGCTACGAGCAGTACTTC
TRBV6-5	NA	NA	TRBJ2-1	CASSLHIAGGEQFF	TGTGCCAGCAGTCTACATATAGCCGGGGGTGAGCAGTTCTTC
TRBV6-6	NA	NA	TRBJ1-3	CASSSHQGRNTIYF	TGTGCCAGCAGTTCCCACCAGGGCAGAAACACCATATATTTT
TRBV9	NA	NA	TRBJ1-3	CASSPGNTIYF	TGTGCCAGCTCTCCCGGAAACACCATATATTTT
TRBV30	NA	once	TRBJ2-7	CAWSVNGEQYF	TGTGCCTGGAGTGTTAATGGGGAGCAGTACTTC
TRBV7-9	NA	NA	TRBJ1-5	CASSRTGFSQHF	TGTGCCAGCAGCCGGACGGGGTTCTCCCAGCATTTT
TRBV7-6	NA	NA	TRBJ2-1	CASSLEGGPRVEQFF	TGTGCCAGCAGCTTAGAGGGGGGTCCCCGGGTTGAGCAGTTCTTC
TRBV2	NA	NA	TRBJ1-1	CASTISRQTEAFF	TGTGCCAGCACAATCAGCAGGCAAACTGAAGCTTTCTTT
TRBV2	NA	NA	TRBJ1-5	CASTQARGHQPQHF	TGTGCCAGCACCCAAGCCAGGGGCCATCAGCCCCAGCATTTT
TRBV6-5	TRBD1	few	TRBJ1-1	CASSRTGYENTEAFF	TGTGCCAGCAGTAGGACAGGCTACGAGAACACTGAAGCTTTCTTT
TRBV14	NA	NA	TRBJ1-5	CASSEQHSNQPQHF	TGTGCCAGCAGCGAACAACATAGCAATCAGCCCCAGCATTTT
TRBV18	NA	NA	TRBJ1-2	CASSQEGFQSRGGGYTF	TGTGCCAGCTCCCAGGAGGGTTTTCAATCGAGGGGAGGTGGCTACACCTTC
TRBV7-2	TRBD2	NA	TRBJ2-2	CASTPGGRSNTGELFF	TGTGCCAGCACCCCTGGCGGGAGATCGAACACCGGGGAGCTGTTTTTT
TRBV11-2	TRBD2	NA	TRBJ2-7	CASSQPGLAVYEQYF	TGTGCCAGCAGCCAGCCGGGACTAGCGGTCTACGAGCAGTACTTC
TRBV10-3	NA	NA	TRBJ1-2	CAIRGGLGGYTF	TGTGCCATCAGGGGAGGGTTGGGGGGCTACACCTTC
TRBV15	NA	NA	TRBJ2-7	CATSRDRGEQYF	TGTGCCACCAGCAGAGACAGGGGCGAGCAGTACTTC
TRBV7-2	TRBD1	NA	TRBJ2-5	CASSLGLGQTQETQYF	TGTGCCAGCAGCTTAGGACTGGGACAGACCCAAGAGACCCAGTACTTC
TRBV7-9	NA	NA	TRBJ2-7	CASREGGSSSEQYF	TGTGCCAGCAGGGAGGGAGGCAGTTCGTCCGAGCAGTACTTC
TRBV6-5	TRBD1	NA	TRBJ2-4	CASSSGQGRNIQYF	TGTGCCAGCAGTTCGGGACAGGGAAGAAACATTCAGTACTTC
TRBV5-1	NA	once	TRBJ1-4	CASSTSRVLGEKLFF	TGCGCCAGCAGCACTTCCAGGGTCCTAGGGGAAAAACTGTTTTTT
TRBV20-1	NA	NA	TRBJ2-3	CSAPGVDTQYF	TGCAGTGCCCCAGGGGTAGATACGCAGTATTTT
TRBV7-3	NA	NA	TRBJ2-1	CASSVDGGNEQFF	TGTGCCAGCAGCGTTGACGGCGGGAATGAGCAGTTCTTC
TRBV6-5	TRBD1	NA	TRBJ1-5	CASSRTGGNQPQHF	TGTGCCAGCAGCAGGACAGGGGGCAATCAGCCCCAGCATTTT